This is a list of T cell receptor beta chains from one sample in a study of T cells of healthy individuals. TCRdb fed the 5' RACE reads into MiXCR, producing one record per CDR3 protein. The repertoire has 65,000 to 90,000 distinct CDR3 sequences, 4% to 5.5% of them found once; the top ten carry roughly 7.6%. Receptor source: a female donor in good health. Each CDR3 is given with its conserved first and last residue. The D gene is left open where the match is weak. Rows may omit the clone size; those that give it use once, few, many or a size class.

v_gene,abundance,len,d_gene,j_gene,CDR3nt,CDR3aa
TRBV5-6,many,12,-,TRBJ2-1,TGTGCCAGCAGCTCACCGACTCGTGAGCAGTTCTTC,CASSSPTREQFF
TRBV12-5,many,17,TRBD1,TRBJ2-1,TGTGCTAGTGGTTTGGTAATCGGGACAGGGAGGGCGAATGAGCAGTTCTTC,CASGLVIGTGRANEQFF
TRBV29-1,many,15,TRBD1,TRBJ1-2,TGCAGCGTTGGGCAGGGGGCGTTCTCGAACTATGGCTACACCTTC,CSVGQGAFSNYGYTF
TRBV18,many,14,-,TRBJ1-5,TGTGCCAGCTCACCAGGGGCTGGCAATCAGCCCCAGCATTTT,CASSPGAGNQPQHF
TRBV20-1,many,16,TRBD1,TRBJ1-2,TGCAGTGCTAGTCCCTGGACCGGGACAGGGGGCCATGGCTACACCTTC,CSASPWTGTGGHGYTF
TRBV2,few,14,TRBD2,TRBJ2-3,TGTGCCAGCAGTGGAGTCGCTAGCGGGAATACGCAGTATTTT,CASSGVASGNTQYF
TRBV5-4,many,13,-,TRBJ2-3,TGTGCCAGCGGGGCGGCTAGCACAGATACGCAGTATTTT,CASGAASTDTQYF
TRBV25-1,medium-sized,18,TRBD2,TRBJ2-1,TGTGCCAGCAGTGATGTTAGCGGGAGCAGAAGCTCCTACAATGAGCAGTTCTTC,CASSDVSGSRSSYNEQFF
TRBV7-6,many,16,-,TRBJ2-7,TGTGCCAGCAGCTTATCGTATACCGTCTTCTCCTACGAGCAGTACTTC,CASSLSYTVFSYEQYF
TRBV9,many,15,-,TRBJ2-7,TGTGCCAGCAGCCCTGGGGCGGCGGCCTCCTACGAGCAGTACTTC,CASSPGAAASYEQYF
TRBV13,many,11,-,TRBJ2-7,TGTGCCAGCAGCTTAGGCAACGAGCAGTACTTC,CASSLGNEQYF
TRBV27,few,15,-,TRBJ2-3,TGTGCCAGCAGTACGAGCGGGCTCAGCACAGATACGCAGTATTTT,CASSTSGLSTDTQYF
TRBV7-2,-,19,-,TRBJ2-3,TGTGCCAGCAGCTTTATCGAGAGGTATAAGGGATCTAGCACAGATACGCAGTATTTT,CASSFIERYKGSSTDTQYF
TRBV6-4,many,15,TRBD2,TRBJ2-1,TGTGCCAGCAGTGACGGGACTAGCGGAAACAATGAGCAGTTCTTC,CASSDGTSGNNEQFF
TRBV4-2,-,13,-,TRBJ1-5,TGTGCCAGCAGCCAAGACGACAATCAGCCCCAGCATTTT,CASSQDDNQPQHF